This TCR beta chain comes out of a study of blood T cell repertoires in COVID-19. In the study overall: Donors in the United States, Italy and Spain gave samples during acute or convalescent COVID-19. The cDNA or gDNA used as material had been derived from T cells, B-cell-depleted T cells, or PBMCs.

Original processing notes: Using reference gene primer amplification, nucleated cell counts were estimated. The data were produced by immunoSEQ multiplex PCR, yet TCRdb's version contains in-frame clones alone and is incomplete. The D gene and trimming were derived from the DNA, and the V and J assignments and clone size from that table. The sample shows roughly 52,000 clones, about 83% of them seen only once. CDR1 and CDR2 from the germline V gene are SGHRS and YFSETQ. CDR3 length: 19 amino acids. The ends lost 0 bases at V and 0 bases at J; junction bases unmatched: 12. The sequencing input was peripheral blood. This clonotype was sampled from a woman over 75 with acute or convalescent COVID-19. The chain has TRBV5-1 and TRBJ2-3; 8 positions agree with TRBD2. The CDR3 DNA is TGCGCCAGCAGCTTGGCATTGGGAATTAGCGGGACTAGCACAGATACGCAGTATTTT. Protein sequence: CASSLALGISGTSTDTQYF.